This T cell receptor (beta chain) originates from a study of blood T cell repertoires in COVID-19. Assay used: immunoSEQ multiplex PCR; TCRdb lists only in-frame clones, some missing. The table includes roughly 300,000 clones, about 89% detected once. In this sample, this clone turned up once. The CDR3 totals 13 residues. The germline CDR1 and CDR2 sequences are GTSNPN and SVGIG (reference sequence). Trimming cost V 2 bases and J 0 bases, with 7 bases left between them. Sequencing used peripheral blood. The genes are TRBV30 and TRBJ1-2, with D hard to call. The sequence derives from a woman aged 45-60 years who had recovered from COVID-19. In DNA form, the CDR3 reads TGTGCCTGGAGTCAGCAGGCTAACTATGGCTACACCTTC. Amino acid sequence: CAWSQQANYGYTF.